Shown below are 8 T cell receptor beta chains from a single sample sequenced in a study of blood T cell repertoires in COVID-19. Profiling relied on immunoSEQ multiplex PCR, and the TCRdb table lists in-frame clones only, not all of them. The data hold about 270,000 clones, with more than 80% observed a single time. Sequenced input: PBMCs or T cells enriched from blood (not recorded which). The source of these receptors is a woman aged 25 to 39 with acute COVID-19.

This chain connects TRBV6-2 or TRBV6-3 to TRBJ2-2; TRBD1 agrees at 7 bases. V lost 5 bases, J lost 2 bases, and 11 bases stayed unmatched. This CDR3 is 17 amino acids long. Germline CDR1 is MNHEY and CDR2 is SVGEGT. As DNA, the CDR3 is TGTGCCAGCAGTGATCCTTCGGGACAGATTAACACCGGGGAGCTGTTTTTT. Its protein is CASSDPSGQINTGELFF.

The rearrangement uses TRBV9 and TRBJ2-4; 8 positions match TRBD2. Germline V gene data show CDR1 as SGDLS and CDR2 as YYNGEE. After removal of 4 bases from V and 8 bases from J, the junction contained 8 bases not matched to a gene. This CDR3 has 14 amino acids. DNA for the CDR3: TGTGCCAGCAGCCCAGGACTAGCTTCGGACATTCAGTACTTC. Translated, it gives CASSPGLASDIQYF.

The CDR3 DNA follows: TGTGCCAGCAGTTACCGGGACAGGGGGGTTGGGGCCAACGTCCTGACTTTC. This encodes CASSYRDRGVGANVLTF. This chain links TRBV28 with TRBJ2-6, with TRBD1 identical over 11 bases. CDR1 MDHEN and CDR2 SYDVKM come from the germline V gene. J gave up 3 bases and V 4 bases, and 5 bases lay outside the gene matches. The CDR3 spans 17 residues.

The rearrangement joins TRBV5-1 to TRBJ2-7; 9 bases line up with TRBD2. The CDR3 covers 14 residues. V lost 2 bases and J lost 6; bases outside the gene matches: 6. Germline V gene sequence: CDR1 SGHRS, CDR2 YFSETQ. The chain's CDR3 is CASSLGGSGGEQYF. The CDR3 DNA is TGCGCCAGCAGCTTAGGAGGTAGCGGGGGCGAGCAGTACTTC.

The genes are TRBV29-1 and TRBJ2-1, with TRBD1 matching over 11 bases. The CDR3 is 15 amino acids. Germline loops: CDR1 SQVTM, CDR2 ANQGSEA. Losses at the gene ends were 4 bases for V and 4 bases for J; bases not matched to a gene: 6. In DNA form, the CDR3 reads TGCAGCGTTGTTGGAGGGACAGGGGGTTACAATGAGCAGTTCTTC. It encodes CSVVGGTGGYNEQFF.

Written as DNA, the CDR3 is TGTGCCAGCAGTTCGTTAAGGGAGGAGCTGAACACTGAAGCTTTCTTT. This sequence encodes CASSSLREELNTEAFF. This rearrangement joins TRBV27 to TRBJ1-1; no clear D gene. Trimming pared 4 bases from V and 0 bases from J, leaving 15 bases between. The CDR3 has 16 residues. CDR1 is MNHEY and CDR2 is SMNVEV in the germline V gene (reference sequence).

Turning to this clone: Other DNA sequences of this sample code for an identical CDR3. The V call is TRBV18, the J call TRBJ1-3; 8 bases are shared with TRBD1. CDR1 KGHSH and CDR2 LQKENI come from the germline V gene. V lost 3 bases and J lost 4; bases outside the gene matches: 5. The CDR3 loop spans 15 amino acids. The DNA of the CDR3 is TGTGCCAGCTCACCCGGACAGGGTGGCGGAAACACCATATATTTT. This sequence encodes CASSPGQGGGNTIYF.

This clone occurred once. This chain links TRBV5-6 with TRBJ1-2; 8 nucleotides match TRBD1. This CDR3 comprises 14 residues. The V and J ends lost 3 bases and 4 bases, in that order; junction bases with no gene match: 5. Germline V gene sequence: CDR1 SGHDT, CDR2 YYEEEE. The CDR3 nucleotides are TGTGCCAGCAGCTGGTATGGACAGGGCTATGGCTACACCTTC. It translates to CASSWYGQGYGYTF.